These 22 T cell receptor beta chains originate from one sample sequenced in a study of blood T cells in healthy people across ages. The authors ran a second PCR of about 6 to 11 cycles using a sample-barcoded 5' primer and a J-beta primer mix. TCRdb independently ran MiXCR on the 5' RACE reads; one entry per CDR3 protein. The top ten clones hold approximately 19% of a sample with approximately 1,000,000 distinct CDR3 sequences, 40% to 55% of them seen once. The sequencing sample was made of blood. The receptors were gathered from a woman between 55 and 75 years old in good health.

The chain uses TRBV7-8 and TRBJ2-5; perhaps D is TRBD1 or TRBD2 (6 bases each). The CDR3 covers 17 residues. V shed 0 bases and J shed 2 bases, with 16 bases lying between them. Germline CDR1 is SGHVS and CDR2 is FQNEAQ. Written as DNA, the CDR3 is TGTGCCAGCAGCTTAGCGGTCGGGGGACATAGGCAAGAGACCCAGTACTTC. Amino acids: CASSLAVGGHRQETQYF.

V is TRBV20-1 and J is TRBJ2-4; 7 bases map to TRBD1. Matching the DNA end better, TRBJ2-7 makes the J call doubtful. In germline, CDR1 is DFQATT, CDR2 SNEGSKA (reference sequence). The CDR3 loop spans 13 amino acids. CDR3 sequence (DNA): TGCAGTGCTGAACAGGGGTTTGAGGACGAGCAGTACTTC. It is translated as CSAEQGFEDEQYF.

The gene calls are TRBV12-3 or TRBV12-4 and TRBJ2-1; maybe TRBD2 (6 bases). Trimming shortened V by 3 bases and J by 13 bases, and 16 bases separated the two germline ends. This CDR3 is built from 13 residues. As DNA, the CDR3 is TGTGCCAGCAGTTTGATAACCGGGACTTCCCAGTTCTTC. This sequence encodes CASSLITGTSQFF.

This sequence joins TRBV5-1 and TRBJ2-2, with a tentative D call TRBD1 (6 bases). The V gene's germline CDR1 is SGHRS and CDR2 YFSETQ. Trimming left V 1 base short and J 1 base short, with 17 bases between. CDR3 length: 18 residues. CDR3 coding DNA: TGCGCCAGCAGCTTGTCCTTCCGGACAGAGATGAACACCGGGGAGCTGTTTTTT. Translation: CASSLSFRTEMNTGELFF.

This clonotype was found a few times. This chain links TRBV27 with TRBJ2-1, with TRBD1 identical over 9 bases. V lost 11 bases and J lost 6; bases outside the gene matches: 11. The CDR3 consists of 14 residues. The germline CDR1 and CDR2 sequences are MNHEY and SMNVEV (reference sequence). The CDR3 protein is CASTGGAKGNEQFF. CDR3 coding DNA: TGTGCCTCAACAGGGGGCGCGAAGGGCAATGAGCAGTTCTTC.

The CDR3 coding sequence is TGTGCCACCAGTGCAGCGGGAGGGTCTTCTGGTACAGATACGCAGTATTTT. Translation: CATSAAGGSSGTDTQYF. This chain uses TRBV24-1 with TRBJ2-3, with TRBD2 matching 10 bases. The V gene's germline CDR1 is KGHDR and CDR2 SFDVKD. CDR3 size: 17 residues. The ends lost 5 bases at V and 3 bases at J; junction bases unmatched: 10.

This clonotype came up a few times. The chain joins TRBV20-1 to TRBJ2-1, with 12 bases lining up with TRBD2. J was trimmed by 4 bases and V by 6 bases; bases with no gene match: 10. This CDR3 has 16 residues. Germline V gives CDR1 DFQATT, CDR2 SNEGSKA (reference sequence). The CDR3 here is CSAELGLAGLYNEQFF. CDR3 coding DNA: TGCAGTGCCGAATTAGGACTAGCGGGATTGTACAATGAGCAGTTCTTC.

The V gene is TRBV7-2, the J gene TRBJ2-4; D might be TRBD2 (6 bases). The J call could be wrong; TRBJ2-7 is a better fit for the DNA end. The V gene's germline CDR1 is SGHTA and CDR2 FQGNSA. The CDR3 is 14 residues long. The CDR3 is CASRTPGARGEQYF. For the CDR3, the DNA is TGTGCCAGCAGGACACCGGGAGCACGTGGCGAGCAGTACTTC.

The V gene is TRBV20-1, the J gene TRBJ1-2, with D tentatively TRBD1 (5 bases). Trimming stripped 1 base from V and 8 bases from J, with 14 bases between. Germline V gives CDR1 DFQATT, CDR2 SNEGSKA (reference sequence). The CDR3 sequence is 13 residues long. DNA of the CDR3: TGCAGTGCTAGAGGGGATCAGGAGGGGGGCTACACCTTC. Protein sequence: CSARGDQEGGYTF.

In this sample, this clonotype turned up a few times. The CDR3 bases are TGTGCCAGCAGCGTAGTTGCGGGTATGGTGCAGTACTTC. Its translation is CASSVVAGMVQYF. The rearrangement joins TRBV9 to TRBJ2-7; a weak D match, TRBD2 (5 bases). Per the germline V gene, CDR1 is SGDLS and CDR2 is YYNGEE. Trimming removed 0 bases at V and 9 bases at J, with 13 bases between. The CDR3 runs 13 residues.

J is TRBJ2-2 and V is TRBV19; 8 bases agree with TRBD1. This CDR3 region has 14 residues. Germline CDR1 and CDR2: LNHDA and SQIVND (reference sequence). Trimming cost V 5 bases and J 5 bases; bases outside gene matches: 4. The CDR3 nucleotides are TGTGCCAGTAGTGGACAGGGTCGGACCGGGGAGCTGTTTTTT. Its translation: CASSGQGRTGELFF. Combining the CDR3 with reference TRBV19 and TRBJ2-2 gives the whole variable domain DGGITQSPKYLFRKEGQNVTLSCEQNLNHDAMYWYRQDPGQGLRLIYYSQIVNDFQKGDIAEGYSVSREKKESFPLTVTSAQKNPTAFYLCASSGQGRTGELFFGEGSRLTVL.

V usage is TRBV20-1 and J usage is TRBJ1-1; D call uncertain. Germline CDR1 reads DFQATT; CDR2 reads SNEGSKA (reference sequence). This CDR3 is built from 12 residues. V was clipped by 2 bases and J by 2 bases, with 6 bases between them. CDR3 coding DNA: TGCAGTGCTAGAAGCAGTAACACTGAAGCTTTCTTT. It encodes CSARSSNTEAFF.

The rearrangement joins TRBV4-1 to TRBJ1-6; TRBD1 aligns across 9 bases. Germline assignment: CDR1 MGHRA and CDR2 YSYEKL. The CDR3 is 13 amino acids. V shed 8 bases, J shed 7 bases, and the junction held 3 bases outside the gene matches. CDR3 DNA sequence: TGCGCCAGCTCGACAGGGGGAAATTCACCCCTCCACTTT. Translating gives CASSTGGNSPLHF.

The rearrangement links TRBV20-1 to TRBJ2-7, with D possibly TRBD2 on 6 matching bases. The last part of the DNA fits TRBJ2-4 better; the J call may be wrong. The CDR3 totals 15 residues. Per the germline V gene, CDR1 is DFQATT and CDR2 is SNEGSKA (reference sequence). CDR3 protein: CSLAGTQLAKNIQYF. The CDR3 DNA reads TGCAGTCTTGCCGGGACTCAGTTGGCCAAAAACATTCAGTACTTC.

Here the CDR3 DNA reads TGTGCCAGCAGCTCCTTGGTCCCGGGGGCAGATACGCAGTATTTT. Translated, it gives CASSSLVPGADTQYF. J is TRBJ2-3 and V is TRBV11-2; tentative D call: TRBD2 (6 bases). The V gene lost 4 bases and the J gene lost 4 bases, with 15 bases spanning the gap. This CDR3 is built from 15 residues. Per the germline V gene, CDR1 is SGHAT and CDR2 is FQNNGV.

V gene TRBV10-3 combines with J gene TRBJ2-4; the match to TRBD1 covers 8 bases. The better agreement between TRBJ2-7 and the DNA end casts doubt on the J call. The CDR3 consists of 15 residues. Germline loops: CDR1 ENHRY, CDR2 SYGVKD. CDR3 nucleotides: TGTGCCATCAGGCCTAATATCGACAGGGGAAACGAGCAGTACTTC. Protein: CAIRPNIDRGNEQYF.

The CDR3 here is CASTSGLGNQPQHF. The CDR3 DNA is TGTGCCAGTACATCGGGACTGGGGAATCAGCCCCAGCATTTT. The J gene is TRBJ1-5, the V gene TRBV19; D might be TRBD1 (5 bases). The CDR3 totals 14 residues. Per germline, CDR1 LNHDA and CDR2 SQIVND (reference sequence). V shed 7 bases and J shed 4 bases, with 14 bases lying between them.

A few counts support this clonotype. This chain links TRBV29-1 with TRBJ2-1, with 7 bases identical to TRBD2. Losses at the gene ends were 8 bases for V and 3 bases for J; bases not matched to a gene: 10. There are 14 residues in the CDR3. Germline assignment: CDR1 SQVTM and CDR2 ANQGSEA. The CDR3 sequence: CSHSGGGGYNEQFF. The CDR3 DNA follows: TGCAGCCACTCGGGGGGAGGAGGCTACAATGAGCAGTTCTTC.

V and J are TRBV18 and TRBJ2-1; perhaps TRBD2 as D (5 bases). The CDR3 is made up of 15 amino acids. Germline CDR1 and CDR2: KGHSH and LQKENI. V lost 3 bases and J lost 9, with 18 bases in between. The CDR3 protein is CASSPRSEGVGEQFF. The CDR3 DNA reads TGTGCCAGCTCACCGAGGAGCGAGGGTGTCGGTGAGCAGTTCTTC.

This rearrangement joins TRBV6-4 to TRBJ2-7, with TRBD2 as a possible D gene (6 bases). From germline, CDR1 is MRHNA and CDR2 SNTAGT. The V gene lost 0 bases and the J gene lost 7 bases, with 13 bases spanning the gap. The CDR3 loop spans 14 amino acids. CDR3 coding DNA: TGTGCCAGCAGTGACTCGTATTCCCTAGCGGAGCAGTACTTC. It encodes CASSDSYSLAEQYF.

The chain is built from TRBV6-6 and TRBJ1-2; the D gene is possibly TRBD1 (5 bases). The CDR3 consists of 15 residues. Trimming cost V 0 bases and J 4 bases, with 12 bases left between them. The germline V gene encodes CDR1 MNHNY and CDR2 SVGAGI (reference sequence). Here the CDR3 DNA reads TGTGCCAGCAGTTACTCGCGCGGGACCGGCTATGGCTACACCTTC. Translating gives CASSYSRGTGYGYTF.

This clonotype occurred a few times. This chain joins TRBV7-9 and TRBJ2-1, with 12 bases that match TRBD2. CDR1 is SEHNR, CDR2 FQNEAQ, per germline (reference sequence). V was pared by 5 bases and J by 2 bases, with 1 base of the junction left unmatched. The CDR3 length is 15 residues. The CDR3 DNA sequence: TGTGCCAGCAGCGCTAGCGGGAGGGCCTACAATGAGCAGTTCTTC. Translation gives CASSASGRAYNEQFF.